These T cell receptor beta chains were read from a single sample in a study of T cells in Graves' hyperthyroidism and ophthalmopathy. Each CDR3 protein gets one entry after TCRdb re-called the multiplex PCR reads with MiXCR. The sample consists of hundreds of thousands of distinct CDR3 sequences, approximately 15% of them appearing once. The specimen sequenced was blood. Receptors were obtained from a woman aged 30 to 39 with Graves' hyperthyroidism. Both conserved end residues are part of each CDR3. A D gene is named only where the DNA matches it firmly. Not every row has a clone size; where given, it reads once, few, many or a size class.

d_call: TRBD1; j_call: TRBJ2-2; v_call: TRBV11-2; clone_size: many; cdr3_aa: CASSLGGGAGELFF; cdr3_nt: TGTGCCAGCAGCTTAGGAGGGGGCGCCGGGGAGCTGTTTTTT
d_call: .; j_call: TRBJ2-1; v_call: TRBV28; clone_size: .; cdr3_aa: CASSSRTPTSYNEQFF; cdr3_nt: TGTGCCAGCAGTTCTCGGACTCCGACCTCCTACAATGAGCAGTTCTTC
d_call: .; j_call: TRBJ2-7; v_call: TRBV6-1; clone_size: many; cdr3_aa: CASSSSPYVRNLKVSQYF; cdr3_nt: TGTGCCAGCAGTTCTTCCCCGTACGTCCGCAACTTAAAGGTTTCGCAGTACTTC
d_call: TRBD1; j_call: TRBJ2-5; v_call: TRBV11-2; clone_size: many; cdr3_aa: CASSSPGTGEETQYF; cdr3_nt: TGTGCCAGCAGCTCGCCCGGGACAGGGGAAGAGACCCAGTACTTC
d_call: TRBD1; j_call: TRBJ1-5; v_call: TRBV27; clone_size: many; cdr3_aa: CASSLGTGVSEGQPQHF; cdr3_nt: TGTGCCAGCAGTTTAGGGACAGGGGTTTCTGAGGGTCAGCCCCAGCATTTT
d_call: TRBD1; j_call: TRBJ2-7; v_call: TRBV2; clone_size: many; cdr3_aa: CASSESVQGLHEQYF; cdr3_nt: TGTGCCAGCAGTGAGAGTGTACAGGGGTTACACGAGCAGTACTTC
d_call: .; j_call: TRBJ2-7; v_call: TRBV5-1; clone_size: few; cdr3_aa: CASSLGSGRLEQYF; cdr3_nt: TGCGCCAGCAGCTTAGGCTCAGGGAGGTTAGAGCAGTACTTC
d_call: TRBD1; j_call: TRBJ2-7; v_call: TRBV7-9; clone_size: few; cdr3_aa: CASSLITGQGYGEQYF; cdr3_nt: TGTGCCAGCAGCTTAATAACGGGACAGGGGTATGGCGAGCAGTACTTC
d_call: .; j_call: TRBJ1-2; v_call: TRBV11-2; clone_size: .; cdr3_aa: CASSLDRLRYVYTF; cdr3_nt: TGTGCCAGCAGCTTAGATCGGTTAAGATATGTCTACACCTTC
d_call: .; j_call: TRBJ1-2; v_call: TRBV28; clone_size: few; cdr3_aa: CASRQGKEGYTF; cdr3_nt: TGTGCCAGCAGGCAAGGGAAAGAGGGCTACACCTTC
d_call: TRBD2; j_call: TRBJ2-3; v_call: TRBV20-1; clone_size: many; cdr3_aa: CSARPYPQLAGGSDTQYF; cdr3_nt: TGCAGTGCTAGGCCTTACCCACAACTAGCGGGAGGATCAGATACGCAGTATTTT